The 8 T cell receptor beta chains listed next were all sequenced from one sample in a study of OX40 agonist ivuxolimab in advanced cancers. Method: immunoSEQ multiplex PCR; TCRdb's copy keeps in-frame clones and lacks some. The table includes approximately 17,000 clones, 70% to 90% detected once. Sequenced material: CD4+ or CD8+ T cells sorted from blood, taken in a trial of the OX40 agonist ivuxolimab. The receptors here all came from an adult with an advanced solid tumor such as melanoma, head and neck, liver or kidney cancer.

CDR3: CASSVDHGELFF. The CDR3 region has the DNA TGTGCCAGCAGCGTAGATCACGGGGAGCTGTTTTTT. The rearrangement joins TRBV9 to TRBJ2-2; D call uncertain. Per germline, CDR1 SGDLS and CDR2 YYNGEE. With 0 bases removed from V and 7 bases from J, the gap between germline ends came to 4 bases. This CDR3 is built from 12 residues. The full variable domain, in which reference TRBV9 and TRBJ2-2 provide the parts outside the CDR3, is DSGVTQTPKHLITATGQRVTLRCSPRSGDLSVYWYQQSLDQGLQFLIQYYNGEERAKGNILERFSAQQFPDLHSELNLSSLELGDSALYFCASSVDHGELFFGEGSRLTVL.

The chain is built from TRBV5-8 and TRBJ2-1; the match to TRBD2 covers 9 bases. V shed 5 bases, J shed 3 bases, and the junction held 3 bases outside the gene matches. Germline values: CDR1 SGHTS, CDR2 YDEGEE. The CDR3 consists of 14 residues. The CDR3 protein is CASRQREDYNEQFF. DNA of the CDR3: TGTGCCAGCAGGCAGCGGGAGGACTACAATGAGCAGTTCTTC.

The rearrangement uses TRBV27 and TRBJ2-7; 7 positions match TRBD2. Germline loops: CDR1 MNHEY, CDR2 SMNVEV (reference sequence). V lost 3 bases to trimming and J lost 3 bases; unmatched junction nucleotides: 8. The CDR3 is 15 residues long. CDR3 amino acids: CASSFSPGTIYEQYF. CDR3 nucleotides: TGTGCCAGCAGTTTCTCCCCCGGGACTATCTACGAGCAGTACTTC.

The V and J genes are TRBV7-8 and TRBJ1-2; a possible D gene is TRBD1 (5 bases). V was cut by 3 bases and J by 4 bases, with 9 bases left in between. The CDR3 has 13 residues. Per the germline V gene, CDR1 is SGHVS and CDR2 is FQNEAQ. As DNA, the CDR3 is TGTGCCAGCAGCTTCCGGGACCCCTATGGCTACACCTTC. Its translation: CASSFRDPYGYTF.

V and J are TRBV11-2 and TRBJ2-5, with 9 bases identical to TRBD1. There are 14 residues in the CDR3. The V and J ends lost 5 bases and 5 bases, in that order; junction bases with no gene match: 6. CDR1 is SGHAT, CDR2 FQNNGV, per germline. CDR3 loop: CASSHTGGEETQYF. In nucleotides, the CDR3 is TGTGCCAGCAGCCATACAGGGGGCGAGGAGACCCAGTACTTC.

The chain carries TRBV19 and TRBJ2-7, with 10 positions matching TRBD2. The V gene's germline CDR1 is LNHDA and CDR2 SQIVND (reference sequence). J was trimmed by 2 bases and V by 5 bases; bases with no gene match: 3. The CDR3 is 14 residues long. The CDR3 loop is CASSWTSGPYEQYF. Here the CDR3 DNA reads TGTGCCAGTAGTTGGACTAGCGGACCCTACGAGCAGTACTTC.

CDR3 in DNA: TGCGCCAGCCGCGAACAGGCTAATGAGCAGTTCTTC. Its protein is CASREQANEQFF. The chain has TRBV10-2 and TRBJ2-1; possible D gene TRBD1, 5 bases. The V gene's germline CDR1 is WSHSY and CDR2 SAAADI. The V and J ends lost 8 bases and 7 bases respectively, with 12 bases between them. CDR3 size: 12 residues.

The chain has TRBV7-9 and TRBJ1-2, with 7 bases matching TRBD1. The CDR3 length is 14 residues. Germline CDR1 and CDR2: SEHNR and FQNEAQ (reference sequence). The ends lost 5 bases at V and 6 bases at J; junction bases unmatched: 9. The CDR3: CASSTSTGRDGYTF. CDR3 DNA sequence: TGTGCCAGCAGCACCTCGACAGGGAGGGATGGCTACACCTTC.